This entry concerns a single T cell receptor (beta chain). Its antigen is still unknown. The CDR3 sequence is 16 residues long. Germline assignment: CDR1 SGHTA and CDR2 FQGNSA. The sample originates from a study of T cell responses to AZD1222 COVID-19 vaccine. The study's findings and limits: Spike-specific TCR breadth and depth went up after people got two AZD1222 doses. Seropositive AZD1222 recipients at baseline numbered only five or six. Sampled repertoires all dated from after the peak T cell response. Dominant at 160-218 and 743-854, vaccine-associated CD4 TCRs also spanned spike.

TCRdb's copy holds only in-frame clones and misses some; the assay was immunoSEQ multiplex PCR. This sample yields 150,000 to 200,000 clones, of which 85% to 90% are seen a single time; more than 5.5% belongs to the top ten. This sequence joins TRBV7-2 and TRBJ2-3, with TRBD2 matching over 12 bases. This specimen was peripheral blood, taken on day 0 of AZD1222 vaccination. This sequence was found in an adult in good health. The CDR3 protein is CGRLAGGWVPTDTQYF. For the CDR3, the DNA is TGTGGGCGGCTAGCGGGAGGGTGGGTCCCGACAGATACGCAGTATTTT.